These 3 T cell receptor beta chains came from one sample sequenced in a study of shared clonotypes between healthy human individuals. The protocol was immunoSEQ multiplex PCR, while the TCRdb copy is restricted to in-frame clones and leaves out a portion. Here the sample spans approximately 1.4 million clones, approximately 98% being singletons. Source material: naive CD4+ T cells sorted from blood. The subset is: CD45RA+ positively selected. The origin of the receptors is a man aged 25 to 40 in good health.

In DNA form, the CDR3 reads TGTGCCACCAGGACAGGGGTAGTGGCCACCAATCAGCCCCAGCATTTT. Its translation is CATRTGVVATNQPQHF. This chain uses TRBV15 with TRBJ1-5; 8 bases are a match to TRBD1. The CDR3 sequence is 16 residues long. The V segment lost 6 bases and the J segment 3 bases; nucleotides outside the gene matches: 10. CDR1 is LNHNV, CDR2 YYDKDF, per germline (reference sequence).

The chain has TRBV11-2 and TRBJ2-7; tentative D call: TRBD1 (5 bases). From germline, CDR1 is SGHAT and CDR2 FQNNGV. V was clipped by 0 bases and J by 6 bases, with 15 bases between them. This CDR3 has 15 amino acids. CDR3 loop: CASSLDRGLAGEQYF. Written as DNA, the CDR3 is TGTGCCAGCAGCTTAGATAGGGGATTAGCTGGCGAGCAGTACTTC.

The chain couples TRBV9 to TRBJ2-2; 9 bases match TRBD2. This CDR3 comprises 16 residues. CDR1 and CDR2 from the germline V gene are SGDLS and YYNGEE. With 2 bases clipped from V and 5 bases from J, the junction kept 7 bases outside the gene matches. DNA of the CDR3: TGTGCCAGCAGCGTCATGTTGGCGGGAGGGACCGGGGAGCTGTTTTTT. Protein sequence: CASSVMLAGGTGELFF. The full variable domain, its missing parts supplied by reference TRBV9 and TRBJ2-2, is DSGVTQTPKHLITATGQRVTLRCSPRSGDLSVYWYQQSLDQGLQFLIQYYNGEERAKGNILERFSAQQFPDLHSELNLSSLELGDSALYFCASSVMLAGGTGELFFGEGSRLTVL.